The 18 T cell receptor beta chains in this list originate from one sample, sequenced in a study of cytomegalovirus exposure and HLA in healthy donors. PCR amplification relied on 60 Vbeta primers (plus 13 Jbeta primers). Measured with immunoSEQ multiplex PCR; TCRdb has only the in-frame clones, and not every one. The repertoire holds 65,000 to 85,000 clones, over 70% seen once, with roughly a fifth in the top ten. Sequences were obtained from PBMCs. All receptors come from a middle-aged woman in good health and CMV-seropositive.

This chain links TRBV7-9 with TRBJ2-5; D call uncertain. The CDR3 runs 11 residues. Germline-derived CDR1 and CDR2 are SEHNR and FQNEAQ (reference sequence). The ends were cut back, 5 bases at V and 5 bases at J, with 6 bases in the middle. The CDR3 DNA follows: TGTGCCAGCAGCCCCATGGAGACCCAGTACTTC. This sequence encodes CASSPMETQYF.

The sample holds a few counts of this clone. V and J are TRBV6-1 and TRBJ2-5; 10 positions match TRBD1. Germline assignment: CDR1 MNHNS and CDR2 SASEGT. This CDR3 spans 15 amino acids. V dropped 5 bases and J dropped 5; count of bases not matched to a gene: 8. This chain's CDR3 is CASSQDRGRGETQYF. The CDR3 DNA sequence: TGTGCCAGCAGTCAAGACAGGGGGCGCGGTGAGACCCAGTACTTC.

The CDR3 bases are TGTGCCAGCATCCGGGACAGGGGGTACAATGAGCAGTTCTTC. Residues: CASIRDRGYNEQFF. This rearrangement joins TRBV2 to TRBJ2-1, with TRBD1 matching over 11 bases. In germline, CDR1 is SNHLY, CDR2 FYNNEI. After removal of 7 bases from V and 4 bases from J, the junction contained 3 bases not matched to a gene. The CDR3 spans 14 residues.

The chain uses TRBV30 and TRBJ1-2; D is perhaps TRBD1 (5 bases). Germline loops: CDR1 GTSNPN, CDR2 SVGIG (reference sequence). The CDR3 is made up of 12 amino acids. V shed 8 bases and J shed 3 bases, with 13 bases lying between them. CDR3 coding DNA: TGTGCCGGAGACCCCAGGGACTATGGCTACACCTTC. Translating gives CAGDPRDYGYTF.

This CDR3 reads CAWGGTGNGYTF. CDR3 DNA sequence: TGTGCCTGGGGAGGGACAGGGAATGGCTACACCTTC. The chain carries TRBV30 and TRBJ1-2; TRBD1 aligns across 9 bases. After removal of 5 bases from V and 6 bases from J, the junction contained 4 bases not matched to a gene. Germline V gene lookup returns CDR1 GTSNPN and CDR2 SVGIG (reference sequence). The CDR3 runs to 12 residues. The full variable domain, in which reference TRBV30 and TRBJ1-2 provide the parts outside the CDR3, is SQTIHQWPATLVQPVGSPLSLECTVEGTSNPNLYWYRQAAGRGLQLLFYSVGIGQISSEVPQNLSASRPQDRQFILSSKKLLLSDSGFYLCAWGGTGNGYTFGSGTRLTVV.

The V gene is TRBV30, the J gene TRBJ2-7; TRBD1 is a possible D gene (5 bases). The CDR3 covers 14 residues. Germline V gene lookup returns CDR1 GTSNPN and CDR2 SVGIG (reference sequence). V dropped 0 bases and J dropped 4 bases, with 13 bases sitting between them. CDR3 nucleotide sequence: TGTGCCTGGAGTGTACGTGGGGCCGGGTACGAGCAGTACTTC. It translates to CAWSVRGAGYEQYF.

The V call is TRBV11-2, the J call TRBJ2-7; the match to TRBD2 covers 12 bases. The germline gives CDR1 SGHAT, CDR2 FQNNGV. The CDR3 has 16 amino acids. J gave up 2 bases and V 4 bases, and 6 bases lay outside the gene matches. The CDR3 loop is CASSWARTSGTYEQYF. The CDR3 DNA reads TGTGCCAGCAGCTGGGCCCGGACTAGCGGGACCTACGAGCAGTACTTC. Looking up the rest from reference TRBV11-2 and TRBJ2-7 gives the full variable domain: EAGVAQSPRYKIIEKRQSVAFWCNPISGHATLYWYQQILGQGPKLLIQFQNNGVVDDSQLPKDRFSAERLKGVDSTLKIQPAKLEDSAVYLCASSWARTSGTYEQYFGPGTRLTVT.

V is TRBV6-6 and J is TRBJ2-2; D gene unclear. The V gene's germline CDR1 is MNHNY and CDR2 SVGAGI (reference sequence). There are 13 residues in the CDR3. V was shortened by 8 bases and J by 6 bases, with 13 bases between the two germline ends. CDR3 DNA: TGTGCCAGCGACAATCCCCCCGCCGGGGAGCTGTTTTTT. This encodes CASDNPPAGELFF.

V usage is TRBV4-1 and J usage is TRBJ2-7; TRBD1 is a possible D gene (6 bases). This CDR3 spans 16 amino acids. V lost 0 bases to trimming and J lost 3 bases, with 15 bases between them. CDR1 MGHRA and CDR2 YSYEKL come from the germline V gene. CDR3 sequence: CASSQEIVQGYYEQYF. CDR3 bases: TGCGCCAGCAGCCAAGAAATAGTACAGGGCTACTACGAGCAGTACTTC.

For the CDR3, the DNA is TGCAGCGTTGAAGGGGGAAGAGGGGAGCAGTTCTTC. Translated, it gives CSVEGGRGEQFF. V and J are TRBV29-1 and TRBJ2-1, with D perhaps matching TRBD2 (5 bases). V lost 1 base, J lost 10 bases, and 11 bases lay in between. Per germline, CDR1 SQVTM and CDR2 ANQGSEA. This CDR3 has 12 amino acids.

This clone has a handful of counts. The chain uses TRBV13 and TRBJ2-7; TRBD1 aligns across 9 bases. The CDR3 consists of 15 residues. V was pared by 1 base and J by 7 bases, with 8 bases of the junction left unmatched. Germline CDR1 and CDR2: PRHDT and FYEKMQ (reference sequence). The CDR3, as DNA: TGTGCCAGCAGCTTAGTTGCGGGACAGGGAGGAGAGCAGTACTTC. This codes for CASSLVAGQGGEQYF.

The rearrangement joins TRBV6-1 to TRBJ1-1; TRBD1 might be the D (5 bases). The germline gives CDR1 MNHNS, CDR2 SASEGT. The germline V and J ends were trimmed by 6 bases and 0 bases, with 8 bases remaining between them. This CDR3 is built from 13 residues. The CDR3 bases are TGTGCCAGCAGCGACAGTTTGAACACTGAAGCTTTCTTT. Its translation: CASSDSLNTEAFF.

The CDR3 sequence: CASTSSPGTGSLSGEQFF. The CDR3 coding sequence is TGTGCCAGCACCTCCAGTCCCGGGACAGGGAGCCTCTCTGGTGAGCAGTTCTTC. The gene calls are TRBV7-6 and TRBJ2-1; 9 bases match TRBD1. This CDR3 spans 18 amino acids. With V trimmed by 7 bases and J by 9 bases, 22 bases remained unmatched. From germline, CDR1 is SGHVS and CDR2 FNYEAQ.

This clone has only a few counts. The chain links TRBV2 to TRBJ1-2; D possibly corresponds to TRBD1 (6 bases). The CDR3 sequence is 13 residues long. Germline loops: CDR1 SNHLY, CDR2 FYNNEI. Trimming shortened V by 4 bases and J by 6 bases, and 12 bases separated the two germline ends. For the CDR3, the DNA is TGTGCCAGCAGTGTCTTTCAGGGGCATGGCTACACCTTC. Protein product: CASSVFQGHGYTF.

This chain links TRBV6-1 with TRBJ1-2; D is unresolved. The CDR3 is 13 residues long. Between the trimmed V and J ends, which lost 0 bases and 4 bases, there was a span of 6 bases. CDR1 is MNHNS, CDR2 SASEGT, per germline. The CDR3 DNA reads as TGTGCCAGCAGTGAAGCGAGGTTCTATGGCTACACCTTC. Its translation: CASSEARFYGYTF.

J is TRBJ2-5 and V is TRBV5-1; 8 bases fit TRBD2. Germline V gene sequence: CDR1 SGHRS, CDR2 YFSETQ. This CDR3 has 16 amino acids. Trimming cost V 4 bases and J 2 bases; bases outside gene matches: 10. CDR3: CASSPSLLADQETQYF. CDR3 coding DNA: TGCGCCAGCAGCCCCTCCCTACTAGCGGATCAAGAGACCCAGTACTTC. The full variable domain, in which reference TRBV5-1 and TRBJ2-5 provide the parts outside the CDR3, is KAGVTQTPRYLIKTRGQQVTLSCSPISGHRSVSWYQQTPGQGLQFLFEYFSETQRNKGNFPGRFSGRQFSNSRSEMNVSTLELGDSALYLCASSPSLLADQETQYFGPGTRLLVL.

V gene TRBV5-4 combines with J gene TRBJ2-7; 9 bases line up with TRBD1. Germline V gene data show CDR1 as SGHNT and CDR2 as YYREEE (reference sequence). This CDR3 spans 15 amino acids. With V trimmed by 4 bases and J by 7 bases, 12 bases remained unmatched. For the CDR3, the DNA is TGTGCCAGCAGCCAACGCGACAGGGGGGCACGGGAGCAGTACTTC. Its translation: CASSQRDRGAREQYF.

V usage is TRBV4-2 and J usage is TRBJ2-7; 7 bases are a match to TRBD2. The CDR3 length is 15 residues. Germline CDR1 is LGHNA and CDR2 is YNFKEQ. J gave up 3 bases and V 1 base, and 6 bases lay outside the gene matches. CDR3 sequence: CASSQGGGSFYEQYF. The CDR3 DNA follows: TGTGCCAGCAGCCAAGGGGGGGGGAGTTTCTACGAGCAGTACTTC.